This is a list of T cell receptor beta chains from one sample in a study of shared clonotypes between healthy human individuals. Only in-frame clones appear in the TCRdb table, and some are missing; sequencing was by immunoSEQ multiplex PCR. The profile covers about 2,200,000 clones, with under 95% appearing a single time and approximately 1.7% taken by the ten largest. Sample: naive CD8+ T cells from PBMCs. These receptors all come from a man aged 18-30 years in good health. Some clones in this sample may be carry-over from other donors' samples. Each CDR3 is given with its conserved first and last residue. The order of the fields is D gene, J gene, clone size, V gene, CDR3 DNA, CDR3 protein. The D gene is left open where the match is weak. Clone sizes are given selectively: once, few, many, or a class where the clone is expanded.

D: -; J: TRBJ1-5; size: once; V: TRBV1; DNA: TGCACCAGCAGCCAGAAACCTGAGGGGGCCCACCAGCATTTT; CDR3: CTSSQKPEGAHQHF
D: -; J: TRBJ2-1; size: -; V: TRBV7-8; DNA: TGTGCCAGCAGCTTAGAAGGAGGGAACAATGAGCAGTTCTTC; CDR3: CASSLEGGNNEQFF
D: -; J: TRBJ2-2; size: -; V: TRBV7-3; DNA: TGTGCCAGCAGCTGGGTGGGATCCGGGGAGCTGTTTTTT; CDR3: CASSWVGSGELFF
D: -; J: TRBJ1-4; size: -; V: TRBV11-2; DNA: TGTGCCAGCAGCGGGGGTGGGGAAAAACTGTTTTTT; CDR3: CASSGGGEKLFF
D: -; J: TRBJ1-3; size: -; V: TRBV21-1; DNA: TGTGCCAGCAGCAAACGAATAAAGGACAGGGGTTTTACTGGAAACACCATATATTTT; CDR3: CASSKRIKDRGFTGNTIYF
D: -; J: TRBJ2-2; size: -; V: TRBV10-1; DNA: TGCGCCAGCAGTGGACTCCCCAGCACCGGGGAGCTGTTTTTT; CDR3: CASSGLPSTGELFF
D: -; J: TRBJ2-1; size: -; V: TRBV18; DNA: TGTGCCAGCTCACCACCGAGGACTCCAGAATCGTTCTTC; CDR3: CASSPPRTPESFF
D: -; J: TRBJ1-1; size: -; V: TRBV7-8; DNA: TGTGCCAGCAGCTCGAGGGCGGAGAACACTGAAGCTTTCTTT; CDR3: CASSSRAENTEAFF
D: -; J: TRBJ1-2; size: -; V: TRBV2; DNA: TGTGCCAGCAGTGCACCACAACTACAGGGCTCCTATGGCTACACCTTC; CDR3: CASSAPQLQGSYGYTF
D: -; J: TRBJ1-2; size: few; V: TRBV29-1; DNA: TGCAGCGTCAAAGAGGACTATGGCTACACCTTC; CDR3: CSVKEDYGYTF
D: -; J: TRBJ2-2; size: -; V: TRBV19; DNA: TGTGCCAGTAGTATAGACACAACCGGGGAGCTGTTTTTT; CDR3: CASSIDTTGELFF
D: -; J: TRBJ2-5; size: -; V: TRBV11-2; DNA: TGTGCCAGCAGCTCATTAGGGGGAGGGGAGACCCAGTACTTC; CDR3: CASSSLGGGETQYF